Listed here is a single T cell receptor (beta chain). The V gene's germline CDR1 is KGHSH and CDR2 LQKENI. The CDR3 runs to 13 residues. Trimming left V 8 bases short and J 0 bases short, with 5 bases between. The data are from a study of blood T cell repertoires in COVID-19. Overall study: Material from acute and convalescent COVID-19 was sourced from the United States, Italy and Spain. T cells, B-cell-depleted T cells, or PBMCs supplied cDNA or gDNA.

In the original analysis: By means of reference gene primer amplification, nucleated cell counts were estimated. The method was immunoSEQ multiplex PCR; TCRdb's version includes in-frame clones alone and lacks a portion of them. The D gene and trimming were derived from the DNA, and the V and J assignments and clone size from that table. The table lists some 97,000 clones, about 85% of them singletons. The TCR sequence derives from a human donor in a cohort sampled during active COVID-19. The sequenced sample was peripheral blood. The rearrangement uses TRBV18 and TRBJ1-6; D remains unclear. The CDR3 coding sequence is TGTGCCAGCGCCAGCTCCTATAATTCACCCCTCCACTTT. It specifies CASASSYNSPLHF. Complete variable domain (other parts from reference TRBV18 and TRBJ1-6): NAGVMQNPRHLVRRRGQEARLRCSPMKGHSHVYWYRQLPEEGLKFMVYLQKENIIDESGMPKERFSAEFPKEGPSILRIQQVVRGDSAAYFCASASSYNSPLHFGNGTRLTVT.